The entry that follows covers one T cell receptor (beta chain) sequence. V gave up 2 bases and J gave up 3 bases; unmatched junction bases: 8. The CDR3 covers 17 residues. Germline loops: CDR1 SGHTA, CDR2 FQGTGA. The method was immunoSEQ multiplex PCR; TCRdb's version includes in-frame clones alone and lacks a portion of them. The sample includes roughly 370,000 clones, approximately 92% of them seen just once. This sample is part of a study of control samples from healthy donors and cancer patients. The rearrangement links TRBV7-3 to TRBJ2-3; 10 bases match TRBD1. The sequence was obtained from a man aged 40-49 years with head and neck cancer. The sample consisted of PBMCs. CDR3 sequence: CASSLSETGGWTDTQYF. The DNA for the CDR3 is TGTGCCAGCAGCTTATCAGAGACAGGGGGCTGGACAGATACGCAGTATTTT. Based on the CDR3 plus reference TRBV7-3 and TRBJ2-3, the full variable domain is GAGVSQTPSNKVTEKGKYVELRCDPISGHTALYWYRQSLGQGPEFLIYFQGTGAADDSGLPNDRFFAVRPEGSVSTLKIQRTERGDSAVYLCASSLSETGGWTDTQYFGPGTRLTVL.